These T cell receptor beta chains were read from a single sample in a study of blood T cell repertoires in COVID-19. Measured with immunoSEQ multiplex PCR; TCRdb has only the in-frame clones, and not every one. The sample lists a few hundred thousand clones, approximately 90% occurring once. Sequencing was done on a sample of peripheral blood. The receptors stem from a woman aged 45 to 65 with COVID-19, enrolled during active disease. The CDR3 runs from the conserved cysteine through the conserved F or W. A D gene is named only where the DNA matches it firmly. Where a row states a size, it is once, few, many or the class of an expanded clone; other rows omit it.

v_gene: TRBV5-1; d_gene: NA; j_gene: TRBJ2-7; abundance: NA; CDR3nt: TGCGCCAGCAGCTTCGGTAAGTCGACCTACGAGCAGTACTTC; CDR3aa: CASSFGKSTYEQYF
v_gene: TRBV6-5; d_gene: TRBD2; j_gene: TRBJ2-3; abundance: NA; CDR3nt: TGTGCCAGCAGTTACTCCGGGACTAGCTTCCCAGATACGCAGTATTTT; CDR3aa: CASSYSGTSFPDTQYF
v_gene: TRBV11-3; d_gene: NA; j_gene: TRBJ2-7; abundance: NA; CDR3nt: TGTGCCAGCAGCTTGACCACGGGACACCTCTACGAGCAGTACTTC; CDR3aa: CASSLTTGHLYEQYF
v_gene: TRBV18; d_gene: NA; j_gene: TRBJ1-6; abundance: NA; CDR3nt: TGTGCCAGCTCACCCTCTCTCCAAACAGGGCCACAAAGATCTCCCCTCCACTTT; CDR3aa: CASSPSLQTGPQRSPLHF
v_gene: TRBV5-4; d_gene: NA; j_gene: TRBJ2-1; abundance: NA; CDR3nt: TGTGCCAGCAGCGGGGGACTGGTGTCCTACAATGAGCAGTTCTTC; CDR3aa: CASSGGLVSYNEQFF
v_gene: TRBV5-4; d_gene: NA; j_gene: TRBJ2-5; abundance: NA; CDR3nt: TGTGCCAGCAGCTCTCCGGGGACCCAGTACTTC; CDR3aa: CASSSPGTQYF
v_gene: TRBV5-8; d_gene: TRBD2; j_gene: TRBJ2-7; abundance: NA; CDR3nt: TGTGCCAGCAGCTTTCCGGGAGGCCCCCTCTACGAGCAGTACTTC; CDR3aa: CASSFPGGPLYEQYF
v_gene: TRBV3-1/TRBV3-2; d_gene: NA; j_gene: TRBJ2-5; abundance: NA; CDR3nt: TGTGCCAGCAGCTGGAGCCAAGAGACCCAGTACTTC; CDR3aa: CASSWSQETQYF
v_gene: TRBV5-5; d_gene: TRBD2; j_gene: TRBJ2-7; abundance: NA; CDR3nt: TGTGCCAGCAGCTTTAGACTAGCTCCGGGGTCCGAGCAGTACTTC; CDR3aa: CASSFRLAPGSEQYF
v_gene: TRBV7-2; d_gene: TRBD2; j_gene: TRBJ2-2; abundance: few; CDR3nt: TGTGCCAGTCCAATCGGGGGGGGCCGCCCGAACACCGGGGAGCTGTTTTTT; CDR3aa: CASPIGGGRPNTGELFF
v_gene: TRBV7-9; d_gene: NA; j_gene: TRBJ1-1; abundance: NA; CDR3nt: TGTGCCAGCAGCTTAGCCGAGTCTACTGAAGCTTTCTTT; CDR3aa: CASSLAESTEAFF
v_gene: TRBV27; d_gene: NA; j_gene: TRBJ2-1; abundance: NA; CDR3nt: TGTGCCAGCAGTTTAGCGACTCCAGAGCTAGTGAATGAGCAGTTCTTC; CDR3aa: CASSLATPELVNEQFF
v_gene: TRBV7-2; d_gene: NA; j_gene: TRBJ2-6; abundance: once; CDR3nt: TGTGCCAGCAGCCCCCCCGGTGGGGCCAACGTCCTGACTTTC; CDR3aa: CASSPPGGANVLTF
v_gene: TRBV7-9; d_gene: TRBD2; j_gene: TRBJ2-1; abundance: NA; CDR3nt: TGTGCCAGCAGCAGAGGGACTAGCGGCAACAATGAGCAGTTCTTC; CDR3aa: CASSRGTSGNNEQFF
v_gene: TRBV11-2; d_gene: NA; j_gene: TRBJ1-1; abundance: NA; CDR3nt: TGTGCCAGCAGCTTAGATCTGGGGGGGTACACTGAAGCTTTCTTT; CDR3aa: CASSLDLGGYTEAFF
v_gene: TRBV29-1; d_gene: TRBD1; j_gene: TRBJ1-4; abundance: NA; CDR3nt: TGCAGCGTCATGGGACAGGCAACTAATGAAAAACTGTTTTTT; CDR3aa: CSVMGQATNEKLFF
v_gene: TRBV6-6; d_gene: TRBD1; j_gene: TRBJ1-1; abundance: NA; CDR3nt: TGTGCCAGCCGCGAGACAGGGAGTAAGAACACTGAAGCTTTCTTT; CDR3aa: CASRETGSKNTEAFF
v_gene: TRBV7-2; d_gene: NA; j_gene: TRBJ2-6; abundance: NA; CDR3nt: TGTGCCAGCAGCTTAGAGGGACACTCTGGGGCCAACGTCCTGACTTTC; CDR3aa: CASSLEGHSGANVLTF
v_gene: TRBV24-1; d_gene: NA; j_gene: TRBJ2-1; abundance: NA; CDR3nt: TGTGCCACCAGTGGCGTTAGCAGCAGCTCCTACAATGAGCAGTTCTTC; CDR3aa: CATSGVSSSSYNEQFF
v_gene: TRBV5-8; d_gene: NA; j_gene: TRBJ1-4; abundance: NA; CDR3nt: TGTGCCAGCAGCTATGGGCCCGGAGAAAAACTGTTTTTT; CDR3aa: CASSYGPGEKLFF
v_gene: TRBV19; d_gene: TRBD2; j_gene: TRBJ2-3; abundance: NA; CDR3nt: TGTGCCAGTAGTATCCGGGAGGCAGATACGCAGTATTTT; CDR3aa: CASSIREADTQYF
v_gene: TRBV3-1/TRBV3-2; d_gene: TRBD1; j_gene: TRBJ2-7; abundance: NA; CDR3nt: TGTGCCAGCAGCCGGCGGCGGACAGGGTCGTCTGCTGGTACCTACGAGCAGTACTTC; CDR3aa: CASSRRRTGSSAGTYEQYF
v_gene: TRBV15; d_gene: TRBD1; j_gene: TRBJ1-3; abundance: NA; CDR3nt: TGTGCCACCAGCAGCGGGGCAGGGGGCCCTGGTGGAAACACCATATATTTT; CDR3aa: CATSSGAGGPGGNTIYF
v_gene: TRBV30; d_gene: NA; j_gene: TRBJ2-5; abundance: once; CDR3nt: TGTGCCTGGAGTCTTGAGACCCAGTACTTC; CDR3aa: CAWSLETQYF
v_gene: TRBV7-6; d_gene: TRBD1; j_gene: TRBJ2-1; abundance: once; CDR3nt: TGTGCCAGCAGCCTTGACAGGGGTCAATACAATGAGCAGTTCTTC; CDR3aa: CASSLDRGQYNEQFF
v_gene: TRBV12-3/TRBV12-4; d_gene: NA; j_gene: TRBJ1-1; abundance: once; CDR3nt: TGTGCCAGCACATATGGGCCGGTAGAAGCTTTCTTT; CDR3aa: CASTYGPVEAFF
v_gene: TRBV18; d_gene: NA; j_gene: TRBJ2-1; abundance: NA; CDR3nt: TGTGCCAGCTCACCACCGCTATCAAGTGTTGAGAATGAGCAGTTCTTC; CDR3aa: CASSPPLSSVENEQFF
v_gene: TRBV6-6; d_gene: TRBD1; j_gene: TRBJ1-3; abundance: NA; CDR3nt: TGTGCCAGCAGTTACGTGGGCGAGGGGGCGGGAAACACCATATATTTT; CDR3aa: CASSYVGEGAGNTIYF
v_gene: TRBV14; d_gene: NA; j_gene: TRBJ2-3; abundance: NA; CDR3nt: TGTGCCAGCAGCCAGCTGCCACAGGCAATTAGCACAGATACGCAGTATTTT; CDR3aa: CASSQLPQAISTDTQYF
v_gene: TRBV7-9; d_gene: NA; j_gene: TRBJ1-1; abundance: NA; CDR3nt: TGTGCCAGCAGCTTATATTTGATAACAGATCGGGGGAACACTGAAGCTTTCTTT; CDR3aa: CASSLYLITDRGNTEAFF
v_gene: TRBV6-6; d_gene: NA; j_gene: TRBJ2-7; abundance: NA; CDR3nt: TGTGCCAGCAGTTCGGACGACCGGGGGATATACGAGCAGTACTTC; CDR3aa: CASSSDDRGIYEQYF
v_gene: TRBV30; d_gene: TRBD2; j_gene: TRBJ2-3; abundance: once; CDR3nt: TGTGCCTGGAAGAAGCGGGAGCCTACAGATACGCAGTATTTT; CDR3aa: CAWKKREPTDTQYF
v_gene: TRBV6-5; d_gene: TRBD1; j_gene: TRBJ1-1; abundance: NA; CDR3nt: TGTGCCAGCAGTTACCACAGGGGCGCTAAAACTGAAGCTTTCTTT; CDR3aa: CASSYHRGAKTEAFF
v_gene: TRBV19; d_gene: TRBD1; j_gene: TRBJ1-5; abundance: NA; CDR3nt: TGTGCCACCGACAGGGGATCAAATCAGCCCCAGCATTTT; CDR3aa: CATDRGSNQPQHF
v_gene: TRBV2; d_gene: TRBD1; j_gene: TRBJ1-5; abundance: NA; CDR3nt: TGTGCCAGCAGTAGACAGGGCCGGAGCAATCAGCCCCAGCATTTT; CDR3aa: CASSRQGRSNQPQHF
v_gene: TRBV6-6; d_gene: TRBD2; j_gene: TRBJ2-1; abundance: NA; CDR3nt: TGTGCCAGCAGTTCCTCTAGCGGGAGTTGGGATGAGCAGTTCTTC; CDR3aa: CASSSSSGSWDEQFF
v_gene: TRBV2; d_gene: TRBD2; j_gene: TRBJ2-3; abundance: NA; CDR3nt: TGTGCCAGCAGAGTCGGGACTAGCGGGACTAGCACAGATACGCAGTATTTT; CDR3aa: CASRVGTSGTSTDTQYF
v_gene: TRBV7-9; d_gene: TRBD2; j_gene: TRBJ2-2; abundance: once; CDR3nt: TGTGCCAGCAGCCGCCAACTAGCGGGAGGAGCCGGGGAGCTGTTTTTT; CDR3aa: CASSRQLAGGAGELFF
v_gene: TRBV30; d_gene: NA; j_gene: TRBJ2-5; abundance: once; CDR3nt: TGTGCCTGGAGTGTACGCAGGCGGGCAGAGACCCAGTACTTC; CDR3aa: CAWSVRRRAETQYF
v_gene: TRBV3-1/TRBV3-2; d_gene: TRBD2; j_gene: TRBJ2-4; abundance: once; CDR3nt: TGTGCCAGCAGCCAAGAAGGACTAGCGGGAGTGGCCAAAAACATTCAGTACTTC; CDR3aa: CASSQEGLAGVAKNIQYF
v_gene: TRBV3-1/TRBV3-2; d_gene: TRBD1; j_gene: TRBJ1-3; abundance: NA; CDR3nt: TGTGCCAGCAGCCAATCGACAGGGCCTGGAAACACCATATATTTT; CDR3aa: CASSQSTGPGNTIYF
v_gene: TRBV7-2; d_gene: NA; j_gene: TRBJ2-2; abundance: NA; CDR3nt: TGTGCCAGCACATACAGCCTCACAAACACCGGGGAGCTGTTTTTT; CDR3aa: CASTYSLTNTGELFF
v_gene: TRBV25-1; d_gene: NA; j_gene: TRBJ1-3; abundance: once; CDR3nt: TGTGCCAGCAAAGGAGGGAACTCTGGAAACACCATATATTTT; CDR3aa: CASKGGNSGNTIYF
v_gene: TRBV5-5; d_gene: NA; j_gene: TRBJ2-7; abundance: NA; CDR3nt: TGTGCCAGCAGTAAACAGGCCTCCTACGAGCAGTACTTC; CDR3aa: CASSKQASYEQYF
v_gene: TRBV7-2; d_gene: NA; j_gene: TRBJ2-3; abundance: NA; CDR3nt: TGTGCCAGCAGCTTACAGGGGCCTAGGCTGGATACGCAGTATTTT; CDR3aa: CASSLQGPRLDTQYF
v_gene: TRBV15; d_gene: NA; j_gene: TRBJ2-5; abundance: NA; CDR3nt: TGTGCCACCAGCAGAGATCTTACTAGCAAAGAGACCCAGTACTTC; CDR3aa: CATSRDLTSKETQYF
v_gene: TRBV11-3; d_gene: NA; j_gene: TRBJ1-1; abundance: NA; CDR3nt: TGTGCCAGCAGCTCCCTCGGGGGTGAAGCTTTCTTT; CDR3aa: CASSSLGGEAFF
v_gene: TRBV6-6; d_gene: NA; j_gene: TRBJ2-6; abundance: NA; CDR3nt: TGTGCCAGCAGTCAAACTCGACAGGCCTCTGGGGCCAACGTCCTGACTTTC; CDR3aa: CASSQTRQASGANVLTF
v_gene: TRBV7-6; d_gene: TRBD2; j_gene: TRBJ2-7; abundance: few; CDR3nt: TGTGCCAGCAGCCGGGGACTAGCGGGAGTAGGGGCCTACGAGCAGTACTTC; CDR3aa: CASSRGLAGVGAYEQYF
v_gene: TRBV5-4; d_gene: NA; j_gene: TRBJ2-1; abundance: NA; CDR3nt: TGTGCCAGCAGCTTGGATGGTCTAGCGACTTACAATGAGCAGTTCTTC; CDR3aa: CASSLDGLATYNEQFF
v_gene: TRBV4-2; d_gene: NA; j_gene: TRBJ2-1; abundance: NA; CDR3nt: TGTGCCAGCAGCCAAGATCCCTCCCTATACAATGAGCAGTTCTTC; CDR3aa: CASSQDPSLYNEQFF